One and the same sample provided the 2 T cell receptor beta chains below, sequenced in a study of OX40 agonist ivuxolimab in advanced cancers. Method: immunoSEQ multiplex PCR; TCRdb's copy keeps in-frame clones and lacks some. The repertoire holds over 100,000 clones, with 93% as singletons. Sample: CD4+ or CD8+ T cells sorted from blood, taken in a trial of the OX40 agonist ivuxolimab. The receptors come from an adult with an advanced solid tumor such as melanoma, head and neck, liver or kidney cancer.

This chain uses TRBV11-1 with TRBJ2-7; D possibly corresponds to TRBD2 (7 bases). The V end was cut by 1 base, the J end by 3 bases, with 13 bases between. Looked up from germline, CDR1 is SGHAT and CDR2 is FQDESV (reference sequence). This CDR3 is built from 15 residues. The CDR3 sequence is CASSLVGGADYEQYF. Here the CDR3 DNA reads TGTGCCAGCAGCTTAGTGGGGGGGGCGGACTACGAGCAGTACTTC.

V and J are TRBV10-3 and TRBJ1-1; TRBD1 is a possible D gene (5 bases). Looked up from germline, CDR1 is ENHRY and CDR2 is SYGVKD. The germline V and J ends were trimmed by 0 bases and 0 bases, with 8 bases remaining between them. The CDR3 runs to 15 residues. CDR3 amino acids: CAISESGGLNTEAFF. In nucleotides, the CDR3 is TGTGCCATCAGTGAGTCTGGGGGATTGAACACTGAAGCTTTCTTT.